One T cell receptor beta chain is described in this entry. Profiled with immunoSEQ multiplex PCR; TCRdb holds only in-frame clones, not every one. The sample records approximately 110,000 clones, 85% being singletons. This CDR3 spans 16 amino acids. In germline, CDR1 is SGDLS, CDR2 YYNGEE. The V gene end was trimmed by 4 bases and the J gene end by 4 bases; junction bases not matched to a gene: 12. This entry comes from a study of blood T cell repertoires in COVID-19. The V gene is TRBV9, the J gene TRBJ1-2; 8 bases fit TRBD1. This receptor was obtained from a human donor in a cohort sampled during active COVID-19. Sequencing was carried out using peripheral blood. The CDR3 DNA reads TGTGCCAGCAGCCCTTTATACAGGGGGGACGGCTATGGCTACACCTTC. Protein sequence: CASSPLYRGDGYGYTF.